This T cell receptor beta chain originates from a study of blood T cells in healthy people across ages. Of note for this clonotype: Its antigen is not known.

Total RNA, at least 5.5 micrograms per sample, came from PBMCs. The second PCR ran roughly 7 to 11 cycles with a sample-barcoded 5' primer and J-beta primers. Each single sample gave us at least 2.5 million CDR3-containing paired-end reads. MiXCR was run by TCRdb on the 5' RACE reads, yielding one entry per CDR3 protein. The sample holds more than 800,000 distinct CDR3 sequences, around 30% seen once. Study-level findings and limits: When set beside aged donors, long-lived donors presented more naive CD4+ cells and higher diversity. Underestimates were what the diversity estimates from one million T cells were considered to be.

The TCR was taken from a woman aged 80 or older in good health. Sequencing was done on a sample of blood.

The CDR3: CASSLGPTNAGYTF. CDR3 bases: TGTGCCAGCAGCTTGGGACCGACTAATGCAGGCTACACCTTC. This chain connects TRBV7-2 to TRBJ1-2, with TRBD1 as a possible D gene (5 bases). The CDR3 has 14 residues. Per germline, CDR1 SGHTA and CDR2 FQGNSA. V dropped 3 bases and J dropped 8 bases, with 16 bases sitting between them. Variable domain in full (rest from reference TRBV7-2 and TRBJ1-2): GAGVSQSPSNKVTEKGKDVELRCDPISGHTALYWYRQSLGQGLEFLIYFQGNSAPDKSGLPSDRFSAERTGGSVSTLTIQRTQQEDSAVYLCASSLGPTNAGYTFGSGTRLTVV.